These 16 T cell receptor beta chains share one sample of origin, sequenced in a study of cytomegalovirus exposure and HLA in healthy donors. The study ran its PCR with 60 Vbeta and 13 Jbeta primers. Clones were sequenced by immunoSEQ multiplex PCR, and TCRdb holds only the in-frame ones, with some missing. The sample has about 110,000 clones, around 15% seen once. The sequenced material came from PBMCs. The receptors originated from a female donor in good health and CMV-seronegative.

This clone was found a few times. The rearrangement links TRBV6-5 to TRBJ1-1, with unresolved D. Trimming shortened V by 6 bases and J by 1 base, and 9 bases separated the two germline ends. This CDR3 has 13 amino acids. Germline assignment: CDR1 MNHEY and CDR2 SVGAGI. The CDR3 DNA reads TGTGCCAGCAGCGTCCAGGAGAACACTGAAGCTTTCTTT. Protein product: CASSVQENTEAFF.

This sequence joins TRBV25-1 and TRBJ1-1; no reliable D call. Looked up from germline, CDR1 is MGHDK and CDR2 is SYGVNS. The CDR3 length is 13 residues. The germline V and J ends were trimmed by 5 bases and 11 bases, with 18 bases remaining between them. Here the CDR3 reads CASSRESGRSAFF. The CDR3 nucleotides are TGTGCCAGCAGTCGCGAGTCAGGTAGATCGGCTTTCTTT.

CDR3 region: CASSIRTDKPYSNQPQHF. The CDR3 DNA reads TGTGCCAGTAGTATACGAACAGACAAGCCTTATAGCAATCAGCCCCAGCATTTT. The chain recombines TRBV19 with TRBJ1-5; D remains unclear. The ends were cut back, 2 bases at V and 0 bases at J, with 17 bases in the middle. Germline CDR1 is LNHDA and CDR2 is SQIVND (reference sequence). This CDR3 is built from 18 residues.

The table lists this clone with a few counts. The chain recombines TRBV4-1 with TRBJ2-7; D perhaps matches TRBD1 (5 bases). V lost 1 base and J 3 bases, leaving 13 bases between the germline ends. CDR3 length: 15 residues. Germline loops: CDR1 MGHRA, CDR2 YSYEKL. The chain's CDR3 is CASSQGRQTNYEQYF. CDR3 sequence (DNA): TGCGCCAGCAGCCAAGGCCGACAGACCAACTACGAGCAGTACTTC.

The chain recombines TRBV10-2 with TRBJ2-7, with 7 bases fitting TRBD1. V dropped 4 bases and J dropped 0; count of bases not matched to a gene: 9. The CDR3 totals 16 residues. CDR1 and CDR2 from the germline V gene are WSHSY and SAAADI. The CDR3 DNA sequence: TGCGCCAGCAGTGGATTTTTAGGGGGCATCTCCTACGAGCAGTACTTC. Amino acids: CASSGFLGGISYEQYF.

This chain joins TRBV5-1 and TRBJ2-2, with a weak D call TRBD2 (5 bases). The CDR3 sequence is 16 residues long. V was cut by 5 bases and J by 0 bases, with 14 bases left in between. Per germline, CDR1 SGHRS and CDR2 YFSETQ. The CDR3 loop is CASSYAGVPNTGELFF. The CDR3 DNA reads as TGCGCCAGCAGTTATGCCGGGGTCCCGAACACCGGGGAGCTGTTTTTT.

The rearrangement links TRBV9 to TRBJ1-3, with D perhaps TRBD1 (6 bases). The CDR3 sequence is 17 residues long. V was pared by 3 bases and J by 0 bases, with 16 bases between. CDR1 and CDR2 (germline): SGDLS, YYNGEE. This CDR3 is CASSANRDGFSGNTIYF. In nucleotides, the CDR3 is TGTGCCAGCAGCGCAAACAGGGACGGATTCTCTGGAAACACCATATATTTT.

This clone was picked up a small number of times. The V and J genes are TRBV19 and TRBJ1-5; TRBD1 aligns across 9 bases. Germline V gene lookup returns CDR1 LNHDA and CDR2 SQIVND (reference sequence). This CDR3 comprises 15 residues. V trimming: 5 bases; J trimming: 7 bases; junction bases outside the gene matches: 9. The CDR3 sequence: CASSDMGQGLQPQHF. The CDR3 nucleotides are TGTGCCAGTAGTGACATGGGACAGGGCCTGCAGCCCCAGCATTTT.

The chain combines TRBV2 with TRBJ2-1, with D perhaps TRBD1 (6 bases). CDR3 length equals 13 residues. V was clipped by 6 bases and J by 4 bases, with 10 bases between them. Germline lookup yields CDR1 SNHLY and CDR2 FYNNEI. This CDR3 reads CASSEGHYNEQFF. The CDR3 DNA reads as TGTGCCAGCAGCGAGGGACATTACAATGAGCAGTTCTTC.

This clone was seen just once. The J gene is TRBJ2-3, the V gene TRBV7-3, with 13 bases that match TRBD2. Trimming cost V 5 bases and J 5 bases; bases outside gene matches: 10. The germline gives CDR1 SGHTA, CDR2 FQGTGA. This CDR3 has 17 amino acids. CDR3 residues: CASSPGLAGAPRDTQYF. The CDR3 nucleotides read TGTGCCAGCAGCCCAGGACTAGCGGGAGCCCCAAGAGATACGCAGTATTTT. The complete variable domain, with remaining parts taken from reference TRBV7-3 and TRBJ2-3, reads GAGVSQTPSNKVTEKGKYVELRCDPISGHTALYWYRQSLGQGPEFLIYFQGTGAADDSGLPNDRFFAVRPEGSVSTLKIQRTERGDSAVYLCASSPGLAGAPRDTQYFGPGTRLTVL.

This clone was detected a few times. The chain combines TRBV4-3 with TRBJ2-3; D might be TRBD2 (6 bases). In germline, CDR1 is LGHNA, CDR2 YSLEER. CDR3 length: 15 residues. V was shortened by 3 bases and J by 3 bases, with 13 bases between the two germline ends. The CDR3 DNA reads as TGCGCCAGCAGCCATGACGGGAGTATAACAGATACGCAGTATTTT. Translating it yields CASSHDGSITDTQYF.

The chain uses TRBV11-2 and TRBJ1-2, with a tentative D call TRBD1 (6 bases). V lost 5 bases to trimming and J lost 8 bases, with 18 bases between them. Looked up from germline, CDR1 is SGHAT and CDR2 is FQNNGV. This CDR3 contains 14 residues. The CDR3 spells CASSDHRGGQGYTF. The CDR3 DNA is TGTGCCAGCAGCGATCATAGGGGGGGCCAAGGCTACACCTTC.

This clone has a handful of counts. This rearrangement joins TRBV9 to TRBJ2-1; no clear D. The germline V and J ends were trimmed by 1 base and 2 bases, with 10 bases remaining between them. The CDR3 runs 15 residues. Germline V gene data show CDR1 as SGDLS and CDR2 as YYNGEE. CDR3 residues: CASSVMEGAYNEQFF. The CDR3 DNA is TGTGCCAGCAGCGTAATGGAAGGAGCCTACAATGAGCAGTTCTTC.

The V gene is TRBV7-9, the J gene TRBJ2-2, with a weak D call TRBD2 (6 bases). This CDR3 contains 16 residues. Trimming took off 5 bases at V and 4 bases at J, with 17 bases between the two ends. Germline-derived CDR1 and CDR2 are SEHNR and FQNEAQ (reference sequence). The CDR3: CASSTPAGSFTGELFF. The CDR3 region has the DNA TGTGCCAGCAGCACACCCGCGGGGTCTTTCACCGGGGAGCTGTTTTTT.

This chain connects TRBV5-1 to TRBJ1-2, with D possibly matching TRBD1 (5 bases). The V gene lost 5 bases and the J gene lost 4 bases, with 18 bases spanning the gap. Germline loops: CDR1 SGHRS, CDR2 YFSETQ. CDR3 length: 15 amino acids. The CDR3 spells CASRTEGNRGYGYTF. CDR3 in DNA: TGCGCCAGCAGGACGGAGGGGAATCGGGGCTATGGCTACACCTTC. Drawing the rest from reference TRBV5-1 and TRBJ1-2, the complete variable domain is KAGVTQTPRYLIKTRGQQVTLSCSPISGHRSVSWYQQTPGQGLQFLFEYFSETQRNKGNFPGRFSGRQFSNSRSEMNVSTLELGDSALYLCASRTEGNRGYGYTFGSGTRLTVV.

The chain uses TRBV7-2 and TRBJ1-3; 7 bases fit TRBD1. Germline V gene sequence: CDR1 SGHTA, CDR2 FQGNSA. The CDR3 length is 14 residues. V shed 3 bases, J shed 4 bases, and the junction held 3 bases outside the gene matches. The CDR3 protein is CASSFDRAGNTIYF. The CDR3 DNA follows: TGTGCCAGCAGCTTCGACAGGGCAGGAAACACCATATATTTT.